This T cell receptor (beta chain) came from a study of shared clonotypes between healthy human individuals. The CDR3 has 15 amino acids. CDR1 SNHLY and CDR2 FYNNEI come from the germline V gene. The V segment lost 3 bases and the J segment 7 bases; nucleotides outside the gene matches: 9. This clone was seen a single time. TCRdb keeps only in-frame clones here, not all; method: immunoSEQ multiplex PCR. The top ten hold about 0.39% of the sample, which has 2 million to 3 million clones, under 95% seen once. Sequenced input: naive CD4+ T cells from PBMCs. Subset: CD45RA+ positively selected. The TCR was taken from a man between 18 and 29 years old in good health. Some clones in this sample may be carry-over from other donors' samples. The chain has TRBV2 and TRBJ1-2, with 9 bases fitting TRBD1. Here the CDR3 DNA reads TGTGCCAGCAGTGAGGGACAGGGAATCGGACGTGGCTACACCTTC. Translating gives CASSEGQGIGRGYTF.